This section outlines one T cell receptor (beta chain) sequence together with its context. The antigen is unknown. The length of the CDR3 is 13 residues. The V gene's germline CDR1 is MNHNS and CDR2 SASEGT. This record comes from a study of T cells expressing NK-cell markers. Findings and caveats of the study: One observes that, in several donors, these clonotypes were also the leading ones within the CD3+CD56-NKG2C+ fraction.

UMI-tagged 5'RACE template switching yielded the TCR beta cDNA. One entry per CDR3 protein, without DNA, is what TCRdb gives after re-calling the 5' RACE reads. Here the sample table reports some 440,000 distinct CDR3 sequences. The chain links TRBV6-1 to TRBJ1-2. Material: blood T cells: a sorted CD56 or NKG2C T cell subset, CD4+ or CD8+ T cells, or bulk PBMC T cells (not recorded which). The receptor's source is a woman between 50 and 59 years old in good health. CDR3 loop: CASSDSSLWSYTF.